These T cell receptor beta chains were read from a single sample in a study of response to subunit inactivated influenza vaccine. One entry per CDR3 protein results from TCRdb running MiXCR on the RT-PCR reads. This table holds 590,000 or so distinct CDR3 sequences, around 15% found once. The source was PBMCs from blood, collected 14 to 15 days before vaccination. These receptors originate from a man aged 45-60 years who received an inactivated influenza vaccine. Both conserved end residues are part of each CDR3. Fields, in order: clone size, J gene, V gene, D gene, CDR3 protein, CDR3 DNA. The D gene is left open where the match is weak. The size entry is marked missing in some rows and otherwise reads once, few, many or a size class.

size: .; J: TRBJ1-5; V: TRBV7-7; D: .; CDR3: CASNPELRCQPQHF; DNA: TGTGCTAGTAACCCTGAATTGAGATGTCAGCCCCAGCATTTT
size: few; J: TRBJ2-7; V: TRBV7-9; D: .; CDR3: CASSLWDGAYEQYF; DNA: TGTGCCAGCAGCTTATGGGACGGAGCCTACGAGCAGTACTTC
size: once; J: TRBJ2-3; V: TRBV5-1; D: .; CDR3: CASSLGVEITDTQYF; DNA: TGCGCCAGCAGCTTGGGGGTAGAAATCACAGATACGCAGTATTTT
size: few; J: TRBJ2-2; V: TRBV7-9; D: TRBD2; CDR3: CASSSGTTTGELFF; DNA: TGTGCCAGCAGTAGCGGGACTACCACCGGGGAGCTGTTTTTT
size: few; J: TRBJ2-1; V: TRBV12-3/TRBV12-4; D: TRBD2; CDR3: CASINSAGGLSSEQFF; DNA: TGTGCCAGCATTAACTCGGCGGGGGGGCTCAGTAGCGAGCAGTTCTTC
size: many; J: TRBJ1-1; V: TRBV28; D: .; CDR3: CASSFLIGGVDTEAFF; DNA: TGTGCCAGCAGTTTTCTAATAGGAGGGGTAGACACTGAAGCTTTCTTT
size: few; J: TRBJ2-7; V: TRBV27; D: TRBD1; CDR3: CASSLSEGAISYEQYF; DNA: TGTGCCAGCAGTTTATCTGAGGGGGCTATCAGCTACGAGCAGTACTTC
size: few; J: TRBJ1-3; V: TRBV6-1; D: .; CDR3: CASSDGGNTIYF; DNA: TGTGCCAGCAGTGACGGAGGAAACACCATATATTTT
size: few; J: TRBJ2-1; V: TRBV7-9; D: .; CDR3: CASSLRADSGRGLQFF; DNA: TGTGCCAGCAGCTTACGAGCGGACTCGGGGCGGGGGCTGCAGTTCTTC
size: .; J: TRBJ1-1; V: TRBV7-2; D: .; CDR3: CASSLNGVMNTEAFF; DNA: TGTGCCAGCAGCTTAAATGGGGTCATGAACACTGAAGCTTTCTTT